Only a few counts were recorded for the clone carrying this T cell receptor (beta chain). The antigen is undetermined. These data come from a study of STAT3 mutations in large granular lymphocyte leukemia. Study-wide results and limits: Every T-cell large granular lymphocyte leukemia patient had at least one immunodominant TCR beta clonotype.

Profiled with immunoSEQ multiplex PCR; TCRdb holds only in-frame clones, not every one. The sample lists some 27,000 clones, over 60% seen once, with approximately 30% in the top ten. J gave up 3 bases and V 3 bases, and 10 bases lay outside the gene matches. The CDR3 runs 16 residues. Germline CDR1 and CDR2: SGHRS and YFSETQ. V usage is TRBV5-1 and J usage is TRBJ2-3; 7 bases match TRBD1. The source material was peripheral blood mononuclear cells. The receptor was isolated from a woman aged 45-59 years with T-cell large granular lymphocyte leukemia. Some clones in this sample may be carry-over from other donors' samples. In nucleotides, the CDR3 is TGCGCCAGCAGCTCCGGGGACAGAACCCGAACAGATACGCAGTATTTT. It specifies CASSSGDRTRTDTQYF.